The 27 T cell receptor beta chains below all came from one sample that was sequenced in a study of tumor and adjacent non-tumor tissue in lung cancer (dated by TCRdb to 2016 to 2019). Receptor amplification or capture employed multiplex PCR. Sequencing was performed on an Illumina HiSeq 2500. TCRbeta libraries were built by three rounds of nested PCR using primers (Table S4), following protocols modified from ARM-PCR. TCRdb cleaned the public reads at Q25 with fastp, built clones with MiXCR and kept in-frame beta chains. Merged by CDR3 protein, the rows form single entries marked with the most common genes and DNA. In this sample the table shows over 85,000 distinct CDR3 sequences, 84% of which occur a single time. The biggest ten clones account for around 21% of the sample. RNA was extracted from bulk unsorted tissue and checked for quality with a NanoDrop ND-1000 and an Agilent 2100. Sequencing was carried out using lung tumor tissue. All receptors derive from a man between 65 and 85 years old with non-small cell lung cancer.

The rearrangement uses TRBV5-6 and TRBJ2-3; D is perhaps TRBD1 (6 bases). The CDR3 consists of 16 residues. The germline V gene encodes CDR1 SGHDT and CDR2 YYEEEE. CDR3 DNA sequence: TGTGTCAGTGGTCAGCAGGGGATGGGGAGAACAGATACGCAGTATTTT. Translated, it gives CVSGQQGMGRTDTQYF.

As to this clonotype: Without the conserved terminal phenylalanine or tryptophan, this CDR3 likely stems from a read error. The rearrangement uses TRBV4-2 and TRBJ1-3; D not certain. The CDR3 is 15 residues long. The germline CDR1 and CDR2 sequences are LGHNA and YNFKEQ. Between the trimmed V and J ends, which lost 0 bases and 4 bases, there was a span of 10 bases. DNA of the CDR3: TGTGCCAGCAGCCAAGATCTTGGACGGGGAAACACCATATATTTG. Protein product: CASSQDLGRGNTIYL.

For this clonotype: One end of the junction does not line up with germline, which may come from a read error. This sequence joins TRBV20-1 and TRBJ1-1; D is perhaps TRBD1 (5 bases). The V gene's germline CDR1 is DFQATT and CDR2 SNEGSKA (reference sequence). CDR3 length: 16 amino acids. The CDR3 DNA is TGCAGTGCTAGAGCTCCATTCGGACGGTCGGGGACTGACGCTTTCTTT. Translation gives CSARAPFGRSGTDAFF.

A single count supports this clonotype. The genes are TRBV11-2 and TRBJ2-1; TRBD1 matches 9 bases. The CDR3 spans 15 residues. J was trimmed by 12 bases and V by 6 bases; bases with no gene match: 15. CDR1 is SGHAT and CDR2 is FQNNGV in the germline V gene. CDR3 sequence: CASSPGTGRDNMQFF. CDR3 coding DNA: TGTGCCAGCAGTCCTGGGACAGGGAGGGACAATATGCAGTTCTTC.

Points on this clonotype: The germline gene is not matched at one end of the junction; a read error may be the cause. This CDR3 is CAGSLTRWSGPWGANEKLFF. The CDR3 DNA follows: TGTGCCGGCAGCCTAACTCGGTGGTCAGGGCCCTGGGGAGCTAATGAAAAACTGTTTTTT. The V gene is TRBV14, the J gene TRBJ1-4, with a weak D call TRBD1 (5 bases). The CDR3 is 20 amino acids. CDR1 is SGHDN, CDR2 FVKESK, per germline.

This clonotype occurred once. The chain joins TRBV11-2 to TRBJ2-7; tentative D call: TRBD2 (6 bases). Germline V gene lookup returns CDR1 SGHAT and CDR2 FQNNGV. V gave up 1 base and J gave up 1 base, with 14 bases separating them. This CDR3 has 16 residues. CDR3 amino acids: CASSLGGGLLSYEQYF. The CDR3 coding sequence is TGTGCCAGCAGCTTAGGTGGAGGGTTGTTATCCTACGAGCAGTACTTC.

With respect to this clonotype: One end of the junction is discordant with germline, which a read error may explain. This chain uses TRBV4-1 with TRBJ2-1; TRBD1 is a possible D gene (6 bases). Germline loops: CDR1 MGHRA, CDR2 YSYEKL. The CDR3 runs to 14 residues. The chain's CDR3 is CAGSQMGEGVEQFF. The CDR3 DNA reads TGCGCCGGCAGCCAAATGGGCGAGGGGGTTGAGCAGTTCTTC.

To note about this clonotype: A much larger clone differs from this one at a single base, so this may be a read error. This CDR3 is CASRCTGEEAQYF. In nucleotides, the CDR3 is TGCGCCAGCCGATGTACAGGGGAAGAGGCCCAGTACTTC. The chain has TRBV10-1 and TRBJ2-5; TRBD1 matches 7 bases. There are 13 residues in the CDR3. The germline gives CDR1 WNHNN, CDR2 SYGVQD (reference sequence).

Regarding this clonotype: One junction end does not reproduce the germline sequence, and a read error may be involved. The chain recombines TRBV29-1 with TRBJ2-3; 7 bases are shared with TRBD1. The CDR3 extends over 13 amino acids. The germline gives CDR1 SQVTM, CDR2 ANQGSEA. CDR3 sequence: CSVKAGGKDAQYF. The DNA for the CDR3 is TGCAGCGTTAAGGCAGGGGGAAAAGATGCGCAGTATTTT.

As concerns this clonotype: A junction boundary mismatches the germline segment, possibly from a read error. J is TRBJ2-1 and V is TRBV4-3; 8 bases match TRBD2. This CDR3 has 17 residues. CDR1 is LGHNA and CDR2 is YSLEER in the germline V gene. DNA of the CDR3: TGCGCCACCAGCCAAGATCCAGCGGGAGCTGAATACGATGAGCAGTTCTTC. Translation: CATSQDPAGAEYDEQFF.

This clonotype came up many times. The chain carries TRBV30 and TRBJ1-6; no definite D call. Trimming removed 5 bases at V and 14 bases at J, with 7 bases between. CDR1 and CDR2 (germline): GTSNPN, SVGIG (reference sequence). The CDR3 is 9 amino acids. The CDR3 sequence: CAWGPSLHF. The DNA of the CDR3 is TGTGCCTGGGGCCCTTCCCTCCACTTT.

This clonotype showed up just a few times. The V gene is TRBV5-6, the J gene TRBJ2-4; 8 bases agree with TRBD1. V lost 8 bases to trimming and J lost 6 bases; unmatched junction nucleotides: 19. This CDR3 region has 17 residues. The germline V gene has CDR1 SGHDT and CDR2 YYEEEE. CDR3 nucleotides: TGTGCCAGTAACGCTACCGGGACAGGAGTCGTTGGAAACATTCAGTACTTC. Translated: CASNATGTGVVGNIQYF.

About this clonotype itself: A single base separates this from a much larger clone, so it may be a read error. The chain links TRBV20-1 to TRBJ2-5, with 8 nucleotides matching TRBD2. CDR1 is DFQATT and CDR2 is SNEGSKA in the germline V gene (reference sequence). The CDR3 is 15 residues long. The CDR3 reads CIARDSGGGRETQYF. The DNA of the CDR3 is TGCATTGCTAGAGATTCGGGGGGGGGCCGGGAGACCCAGTACTTC.

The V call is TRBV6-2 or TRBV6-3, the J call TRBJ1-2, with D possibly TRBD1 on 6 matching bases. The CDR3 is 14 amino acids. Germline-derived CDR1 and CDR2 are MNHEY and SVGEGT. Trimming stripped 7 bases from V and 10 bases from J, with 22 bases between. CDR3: CASNYSGGVNAYTF. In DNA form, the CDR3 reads TGTGCCAGCAATTATTCGGGGGGCGTGAATGCCTACACCTTC.

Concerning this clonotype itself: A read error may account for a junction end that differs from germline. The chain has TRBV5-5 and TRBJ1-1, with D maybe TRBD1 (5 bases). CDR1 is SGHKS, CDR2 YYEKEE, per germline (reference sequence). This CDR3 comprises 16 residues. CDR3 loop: CANPLIPPGGVIEACF. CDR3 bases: TGTGCCAACCCATTAATTCCCCCCGGAGGGGTTATCGAAGCTTGCTTT.

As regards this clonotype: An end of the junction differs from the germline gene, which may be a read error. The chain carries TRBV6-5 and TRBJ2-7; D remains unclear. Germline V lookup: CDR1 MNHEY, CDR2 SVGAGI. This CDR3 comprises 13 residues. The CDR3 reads CACSPMLGYEQYF. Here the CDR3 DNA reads TGTGCCTGCAGCCCCATGTTGGGATACGAGCAGTACTTC.

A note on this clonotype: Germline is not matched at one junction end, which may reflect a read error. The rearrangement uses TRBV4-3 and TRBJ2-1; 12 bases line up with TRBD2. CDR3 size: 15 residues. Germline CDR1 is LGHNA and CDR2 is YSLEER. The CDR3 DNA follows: TGCGCCAGAAGCCCCCTTCTAGCGGGAGGGCAGAAGCAGTTCTTC. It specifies CARSPLLAGGQKQFF.

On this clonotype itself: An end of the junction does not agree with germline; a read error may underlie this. In DNA, the CDR3 is TGTGTCAGCATTGACACCACCGGGACAGGCTTTTTGACCTTC. Amino acids: CVSIDTTGTGFLTF. The rearrangement links TRBV6-4 to TRBJ1-2; 8 nucleotides align to TRBD1. The germline CDR1 and CDR2 sequences are MRHNA and SNTAGT. The CDR3 has 14 residues.

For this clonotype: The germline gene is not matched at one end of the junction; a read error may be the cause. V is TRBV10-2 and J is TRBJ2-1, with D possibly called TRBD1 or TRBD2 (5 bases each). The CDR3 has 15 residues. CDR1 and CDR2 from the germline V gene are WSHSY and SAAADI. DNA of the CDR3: TGCGCCAGCAGATCCCCGGGACCCTCTTCTCATGGGCAGCTCTTC. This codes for CASRSPGPSSHGQLF.

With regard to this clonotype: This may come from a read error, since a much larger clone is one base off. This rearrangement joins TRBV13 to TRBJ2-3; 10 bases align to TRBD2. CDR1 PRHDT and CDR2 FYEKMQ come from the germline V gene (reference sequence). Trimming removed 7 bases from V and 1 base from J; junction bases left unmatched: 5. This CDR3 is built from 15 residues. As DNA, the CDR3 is TGTGCCAGCAACCGTGGGACTAGCGGCACAGATACGCAGTATTTT. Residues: CASNRGTSGTDTQYF.

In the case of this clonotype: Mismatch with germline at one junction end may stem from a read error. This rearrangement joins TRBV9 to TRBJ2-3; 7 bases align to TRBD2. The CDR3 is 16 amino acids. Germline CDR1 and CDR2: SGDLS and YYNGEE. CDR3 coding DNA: TGTGTCAGCAGCGGACGAGCGGGACCTAGCACAGTTACGCAGTATTTT. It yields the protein CVSSGRAGPSTVTQYF.

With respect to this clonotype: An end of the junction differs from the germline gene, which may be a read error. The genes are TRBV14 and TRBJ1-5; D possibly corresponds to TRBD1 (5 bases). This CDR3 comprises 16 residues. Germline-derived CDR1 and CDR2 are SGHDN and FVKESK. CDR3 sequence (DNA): TGCGCCAGCAGCCCCGGGGGTAGCGGGGATAGACAGCCCCAGCATTTT. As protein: CASSPGGSGDRQPQHF.

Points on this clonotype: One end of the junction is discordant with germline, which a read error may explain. The CDR3 DNA reads TGTGCCAGCCCACTTTTTCGGACGGGAGGGGAATACGAGCAATACTTC. This translates into CASPLFRTGGEYEQYF. The rearrangement links TRBV18 to TRBJ2-7; 8 nucleotides align to TRBD2. The CDR3 is made up of 16 amino acids. CDR1 and CDR2 (germline): KGHSH, LQKENI.

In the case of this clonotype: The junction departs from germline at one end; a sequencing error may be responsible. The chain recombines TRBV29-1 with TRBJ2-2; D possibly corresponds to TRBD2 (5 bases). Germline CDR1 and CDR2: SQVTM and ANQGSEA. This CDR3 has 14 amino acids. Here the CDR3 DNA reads TGCAGCGTTGAAGCGAACGGGTTCACTGGGGAGCTGTTGTTT. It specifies CSVEANGFTGELLF.

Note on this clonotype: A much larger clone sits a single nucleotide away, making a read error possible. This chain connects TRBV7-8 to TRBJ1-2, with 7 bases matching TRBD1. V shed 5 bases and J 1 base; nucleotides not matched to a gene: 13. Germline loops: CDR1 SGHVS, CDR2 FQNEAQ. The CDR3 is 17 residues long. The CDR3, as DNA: TGTGCCAGCAGCCCGGACAGGAGATCTAGCCTTAACTATGGCTACACCTTC. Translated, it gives CASSPDRRSSLNYGYTF.

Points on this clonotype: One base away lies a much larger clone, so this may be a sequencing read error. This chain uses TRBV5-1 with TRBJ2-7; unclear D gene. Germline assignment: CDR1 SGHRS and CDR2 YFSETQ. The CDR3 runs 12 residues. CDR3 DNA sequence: TGCGCCAGCAGCTTGGGGCCCTACGAGGAGTACTTC. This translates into CASSLGPYEEYF.

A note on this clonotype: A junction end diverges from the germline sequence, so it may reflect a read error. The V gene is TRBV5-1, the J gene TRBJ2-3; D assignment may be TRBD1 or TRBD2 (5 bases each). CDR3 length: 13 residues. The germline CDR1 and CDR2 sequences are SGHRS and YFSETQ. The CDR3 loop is CVSSLPRAGTQYF. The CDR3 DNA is TGCGTCAGCAGCTTGCCCCGGGCCGGGACGCAGTATTTC.